A single sample is the source of the 17 T cell receptor beta chains below, sequenced in a study of metastatic and nonmetastatic thyroid tumors. Thyroid surgery was preceded by no treatment in any patient. MiXCR re-clonotyped the PCR reads for TCRdb. The table shows approximately 34,000 clones, with under 20% occurring only once. The sequencing input was blood. The source is a female donor with papillary thyroid cancer or a benign thyroid nodule (not recorded which). Some clones in this sample may be carry-over from other donors' samples.

This clone was seen repeatedly, ten times or more. The sample holds other DNA sequences that translate to the same CDR3. The CDR3 DNA reads TGTGCCAGCAGCTCCTGGACGGGGACAGATACGCAGTATTTT. This encodes CASSSWTGTDTQYF. The rearrangement links TRBV27 to TRBJ2-3; possible D gene TRBD2, 5 bases. The CDR3 totals 14 residues. Trimming took off 6 bases at V and 3 bases at J, with 13 bases between the two ends. Germline V lookup: CDR1 MNHEY, CDR2 SMNVEV (reference sequence).

The J gene is TRBJ1-2, the V gene TRBV11-2; perhaps TRBD1 as D (6 bases). Trimming shortened V by 5 bases and J by 6 bases, and 16 bases separated the two germline ends. This CDR3 contains 14 residues. In germline, CDR1 is SGHAT, CDR2 FQNNGV. Here the CDR3 DNA reads TGTGCCAGCAGCCATTTACAGGGATGGCATGGCTACACCTTC. Its translation is CASSHLQGWHGYTF.

This clone showed up just a few times. The rearrangement joins TRBV27 to TRBJ2-7; D is uncertain. The V gene lost 6 bases and the J gene lost 9 bases, with 15 bases spanning the gap. The CDR3 has 12 amino acids. Germline CDR1 reads MNHEY; CDR2 reads SMNVEV (reference sequence). Here the CDR3 DNA reads TGTGCCAGCAGCTCTCCCCCCGGGTGGCAGTACTTC. It encodes CASSSPPGWQYF.

This clone was detected many times. The V call is TRBV9, the J call TRBJ1-5, with a possible D match to TRBD1 (6 bases). Germline CDR1 is SGDLS and CDR2 is YYNGEE. V was clipped by 0 bases and J by 3 bases, with 10 bases between them. The CDR3 spans 15 residues. CDR3 coding DNA: TGTGCCAGCAGCGTAGGGGGGGGCCCCAATCAGCCCCAGCATTTT. Protein sequence: CASSVGGGPNQPQHF.

The V call is TRBV7-9, the J call TRBJ2-3, with 7 bases matching TRBD1. CDR3 size: 13 residues. Trimming cost V 6 bases and J 3 bases; bases outside gene matches: 3. Looked up from germline, CDR1 is SEHNR and CDR2 is FQNEAQ (reference sequence). The CDR3 coding sequence is TGTGCCAGCAGTTCGACAGGGACAGATACGCAGTATTTT. This sequence encodes CASSSTGTDTQYF.

This clone was seen many times. The chain couples TRBV29-1 to TRBJ2-1; D possibly matches TRBD1 or TRBD2 (5 bases each). Per germline, CDR1 SQVTM and CDR2 ANQGSEA. CDR3 length: 11 amino acids. Between the trimmed V and J ends, which lost 6 bases and 15 bases, there was a span of 18 bases. The CDR3: CSVLESGPGFF. The CDR3 nucleotides are TGCAGCGTCCTGGAGTCGGGACCAGGGTTCTTC.

The rearrangement links TRBV11-2 to TRBJ2-7; 8 nucleotides align to TRBD2. The CDR3 runs 14 residues. Germline assignment: CDR1 SGHAT and CDR2 FQNNGV. J was trimmed by 6 bases and V by 5 bases; bases with no gene match: 9. CDR3 nucleotide sequence: TGTGCCAGCAGCACACCCCGGGAGGGTAGCGAGCAGTACTTC. It is translated as CASSTPREGSEQYF. The variable domain in full, completed from reference TRBV11-2 and TRBJ2-7, reads EAGVAQSPRYKIIEKRQSVAFWCNPISGHATLYWYQQILGQGPKLLIQFQNNGVVDDSQLPKDRFSAERLKGVDSTLKIQPAKLEDSAVYLCASSTPREGSEQYFGPGTRLTVT.

This clone occurred many times. The chain has TRBV11-2 and TRBJ2-3; 10 positions agree with TRBD1. The CDR3 runs 14 residues. Germline assignment: CDR1 SGHAT and CDR2 FQNNGV. V gave up 3 bases and J gave up 3 bases; unmatched junction bases: 0. In DNA, the CDR3 is TGTGCCAGCAGCTTGGGACAGGGGACAGATACGCAGTATTTT. Its protein product is CASSLGQGTDTQYF. The full variable domain, completed using reference TRBV11-2 and TRBJ2-3, is EAGVAQSPRYKIIEKRQSVAFWCNPISGHATLYWYQQILGQGPKLLIQFQNNGVVDDSQLPKDRFSAERLKGVDSTLKIQPAKLEDSAVYLCASSLGQGTDTQYFGPGTRLTVL.

The chain recombines TRBV7-2 with TRBJ2-7, with D possibly TRBD1 on 6 matching bases. The V end was cut by 2 bases, the J end by 3 bases, with 11 bases between. The CDR3 totals 14 residues. The germline gives CDR1 SGHTA, CDR2 FQGNSA. CDR3 in DNA: TGTGCCAGCAGCTTAAATACGGGACACTACGAGCAGTACTTC. This codes for CASSLNTGHYEQYF.

This clone was counted many times. The J gene is TRBJ1-4, the V gene TRBV7-2; D not resolved. CDR3 length equals 14 residues. Germline V gene sequence: CDR1 SGHTA, CDR2 FQGNSA. V was trimmed by 7 bases and J by 2 bases, leaving 11 bases between them. CDR3: CASTEGSTNEKLFF. DNA of the CDR3: TGTGCCAGCACTGAGGGTAGCACTAATGAAAAACTGTTTTTT.

In this sample, this clone turned up many times. The chain is built from TRBV29-1 and TRBJ1-2; no firm D call. The germline V gene encodes CDR1 SQVTM and CDR2 ANQGSEA. This CDR3 region has 13 residues. V lost 3 bases to trimming and J lost 2 bases, with 10 bases between them. CDR3 nucleotides: TGCAGCGTTGAGGGCGGGAGGAACTATGGCTACACCTTC. Encoded protein: CSVEGGRNYGYTF.

This clone is judged medium-sized. This chain links TRBV7-2 with TRBJ2-7; no firm D call. Germline V CDR1 and CDR2: SGHTA, FQGNSA. V was cut by 0 bases and J by 1 base, with 7 bases left in between. The CDR3 sequence is 14 residues long. As DNA, the CDR3 is TGTGCCAGCAGCTTAGCGGGTGGTTCCTACGAGCAGTACTTC. Translating it yields CASSLAGGSYEQYF.

Comments on this clone: One end of the junction fails to match germline, which may point to a read error. The chain links TRBV2 to TRBJ2-5, with D hard to call. Germline V lookup: CDR1 SNHLY, CDR2 FYNNEI. The CDR3 contains 12 residues. The CDR3 nucleotides read TGTGCCCGCAGTGGTAGCAGAGAGACCCAGTACTTC. Protein: CARSGSRETQYF.

This chain joins TRBV3-1 and TRBJ2-1, with TRBD1 matching over 8 bases. Germline V lookup: CDR1 LGHDT, CDR2 YNNKEL (reference sequence). The CDR3 extends over 19 amino acids. The J segment lost 0 bases and the V segment lost 4 bases, leaving 14 bases of the junction unmatched. CDR3 sequence (DNA): TGTGCCAGCAGCCCACGAGGACAGGGCCTATCAAGCTCCTACAATGAGCAGTTCTTC. Amino acid sequence: CASSPRGQGLSSSYNEQFF.

The sample holds many counts of this clone. This chain connects TRBV5-6 to TRBJ2-7; tentatively, D is TRBD2 (6 bases). Germline lookup yields CDR1 SGHDT and CDR2 YYEEEE. V was trimmed by 4 bases and J by 9 bases, leaving 14 bases between them. CDR3 length equals 12 residues. The CDR3 bases are TGTGCCAGCAGCAGGGACTTTGGGTGGCAGTACTTC. The encoded protein is CASSRDFGWQYF. Filled out from reference TRBV5-6 and TRBJ2-7, the complete variable domain reads DAGVTQSPTHLIKTRGQQVTLRCSPKSGHDTVSWYQQALGQGPQFIFQYYEEEERQRGNFPDRFSGHQFPNYSSELNVNALLLGDSALYLCASSRDFGWQYFGPGTRLTVT.

As concerns this clone: At one end, the junction sequence differs from germline, possibly due to a read error. The genes are TRBV12-3 or TRBV12-4 and TRBJ1-2; 7 bases match TRBD1. CDR3 length: 16 amino acids. The CDR3 DNA reads TGTGCCAGCAGTCCAAGGGTGACAGGGAGCGGCTATGACTACACCTTC. It is translated as CASSPRVTGSGYDYTF.

This clone was picked up one time. The rearrangement joins TRBV7-8 to TRBJ2-3; 10 positions agree with TRBD2. The ends lost 3 bases at V and 4 bases at J; junction bases unmatched: 7. Germline CDR1 is SGHVS and CDR2 is FQNEAQ. The CDR3 consists of 16 residues. The chain's CDR3 is CASSLVVAGGSDTQYF. The CDR3, as DNA: TGTGCCAGCAGCTTGGTAGTAGCGGGAGGCTCAGATACGCAGTATTTT.